This is a list of T cell receptor beta chains from one sample in a study of T cells after somatic rescue of genetic block. The data were produced by immunoSEQ multiplex PCR, yet TCRdb's version contains in-frame clones alone and is incomplete. The sample consists of under 150,000 clones, over 80% of them appearing once. Sequenced input: peripheral blood mononuclear cells (PBMCs). The receptors were gathered from a woman under 30. The CDR3 runs from the conserved cysteine through the conserved F or W. D genes are given only for firm matches. Size tells how often a clone was seen (once, few, many) or the class of an expanded clone, and some rows leave it out.

v_call	j_call	d_call	clone_size	cdr3_nt	cdr3_aa
TRBV4-2	TRBJ2-5	TRBD2	NA	TGTGCCAGCAGCCAAGGGACTAGCGGGGGGAAACAAGAGACCCAGTACTTC	CASSQGTSGGKQETQYF
TRBV27	TRBJ1-2	NA	NA	TGTGCCACCCAGCAATCGGGGCCAGGCTATGGCTACACCTTC	CATQQSGPGYGYTF
TRBV27	TRBJ1-1	NA	NA	TGTGCCAGCAGTTTTAGCAGCTTGAACACTGAAGCTTTCTTT	CASSFSSLNTEAFF
TRBV7-9	TRBJ2-7	TRBD2	few	TGTGCCAGCAGCTGGGATAGCGGGACCGACCTTTGGGAGCAGTACTTC	CASSWDSGTDLWEQYF
TRBV27	TRBJ1-2	NA	few	TGTGCCAGCAGTTTATCGGCAGGAGATGGCTACACCTTC	CASSLSAGDGYTF
TRBV14	TRBJ2-5	NA	NA	TGTGCCAGCAGCCAAGACGACACCAGGGTCCAAGAGACCCAGTACTTC	CASSQDDTRVQETQYF
TRBV28	TRBJ2-4	NA	NA	TGTGCCAGCAGCGACGGATTAGCCAAAAACATTCAGTACTTC	CASSDGLAKNIQYF
TRBV18	TRBJ2-7	TRBD1	NA	TGTGCCAGCTCACAGACAGGGTTCCCTGCCTACGAGCAGTACTTC	CASSQTGFPAYEQYF
TRBV2	TRBJ1-2	NA	NA	TGTGCCAGCAGTGAAGGCCAGGCGGATGGCTACACCTTC	CASSEGQADGYTF
TRBV19	TRBJ1-6	NA	NA	TGTGCCAGTAGTCAGCAGGCTAATTCACCCCTCCACTTT	CASSQQANSPLHF
TRBV4-2	TRBJ1-4	TRBD1	NA	TGTGCCAGCAGCCAGGGACAGGAAAATGAAAAACTGTTTTTT	CASSQGQENEKLFF
TRBV9	TRBJ2-3	NA	NA	TGTGCCAGCGGGGGCGGTTTAGGCACAGATACGCAGTATTTT	CASGGGLGTDTQYF
TRBV19	TRBJ2-3	NA	NA	TGTGCCAGTACTGAGAGATTATGGGGCCTCACAGATACGCAGTATTTT	CASTERLWGLTDTQYF
TRBV19	TRBJ1-4	NA	NA	TGTGCCAGTAGTCCGCACCGGCCAACTAATGAAAAACTGTTTTTT	CASSPHRPTNEKLFF
TRBV6-4	TRBJ1-6	NA	NA	TGTGCCAGCAGTGACTCGAGTAATTCACCCCTCCACTTT	CASSDSSNSPLHF
TRBV9	TRBJ2-5	NA	NA	TGTGCCAGCAGTGGAGAGACCCAGTACTTC	CASSGETQYF
TRBV19	TRBJ2-3	NA	once	TGTGCCAGTAGTAACTCGGTGGGGGCAGATACGCAGTATTTT	CASSNSVGADTQYF
TRBV4-3	TRBJ2-3	TRBD2	NA	TGCGCCAGCAGCCAAAAAAGCGGGGCGAACACAGATACGCAGTATTTT	CASSQKSGANTDTQYF